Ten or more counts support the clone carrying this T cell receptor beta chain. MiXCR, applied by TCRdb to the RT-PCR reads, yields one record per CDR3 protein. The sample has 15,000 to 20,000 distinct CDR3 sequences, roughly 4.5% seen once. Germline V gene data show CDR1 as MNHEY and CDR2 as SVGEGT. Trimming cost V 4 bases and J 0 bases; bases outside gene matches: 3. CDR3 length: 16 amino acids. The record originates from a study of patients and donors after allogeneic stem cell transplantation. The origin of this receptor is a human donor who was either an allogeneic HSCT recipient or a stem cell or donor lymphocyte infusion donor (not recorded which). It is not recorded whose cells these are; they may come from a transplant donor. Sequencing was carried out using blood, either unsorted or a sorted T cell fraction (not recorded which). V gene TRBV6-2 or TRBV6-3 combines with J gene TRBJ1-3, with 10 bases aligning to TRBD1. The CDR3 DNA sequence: TGTGCCAGCAGTTTGGGACAGGGGAGCTCTGGAAACACCATATATTTT. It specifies CASSLGQGSSGNTIYF.